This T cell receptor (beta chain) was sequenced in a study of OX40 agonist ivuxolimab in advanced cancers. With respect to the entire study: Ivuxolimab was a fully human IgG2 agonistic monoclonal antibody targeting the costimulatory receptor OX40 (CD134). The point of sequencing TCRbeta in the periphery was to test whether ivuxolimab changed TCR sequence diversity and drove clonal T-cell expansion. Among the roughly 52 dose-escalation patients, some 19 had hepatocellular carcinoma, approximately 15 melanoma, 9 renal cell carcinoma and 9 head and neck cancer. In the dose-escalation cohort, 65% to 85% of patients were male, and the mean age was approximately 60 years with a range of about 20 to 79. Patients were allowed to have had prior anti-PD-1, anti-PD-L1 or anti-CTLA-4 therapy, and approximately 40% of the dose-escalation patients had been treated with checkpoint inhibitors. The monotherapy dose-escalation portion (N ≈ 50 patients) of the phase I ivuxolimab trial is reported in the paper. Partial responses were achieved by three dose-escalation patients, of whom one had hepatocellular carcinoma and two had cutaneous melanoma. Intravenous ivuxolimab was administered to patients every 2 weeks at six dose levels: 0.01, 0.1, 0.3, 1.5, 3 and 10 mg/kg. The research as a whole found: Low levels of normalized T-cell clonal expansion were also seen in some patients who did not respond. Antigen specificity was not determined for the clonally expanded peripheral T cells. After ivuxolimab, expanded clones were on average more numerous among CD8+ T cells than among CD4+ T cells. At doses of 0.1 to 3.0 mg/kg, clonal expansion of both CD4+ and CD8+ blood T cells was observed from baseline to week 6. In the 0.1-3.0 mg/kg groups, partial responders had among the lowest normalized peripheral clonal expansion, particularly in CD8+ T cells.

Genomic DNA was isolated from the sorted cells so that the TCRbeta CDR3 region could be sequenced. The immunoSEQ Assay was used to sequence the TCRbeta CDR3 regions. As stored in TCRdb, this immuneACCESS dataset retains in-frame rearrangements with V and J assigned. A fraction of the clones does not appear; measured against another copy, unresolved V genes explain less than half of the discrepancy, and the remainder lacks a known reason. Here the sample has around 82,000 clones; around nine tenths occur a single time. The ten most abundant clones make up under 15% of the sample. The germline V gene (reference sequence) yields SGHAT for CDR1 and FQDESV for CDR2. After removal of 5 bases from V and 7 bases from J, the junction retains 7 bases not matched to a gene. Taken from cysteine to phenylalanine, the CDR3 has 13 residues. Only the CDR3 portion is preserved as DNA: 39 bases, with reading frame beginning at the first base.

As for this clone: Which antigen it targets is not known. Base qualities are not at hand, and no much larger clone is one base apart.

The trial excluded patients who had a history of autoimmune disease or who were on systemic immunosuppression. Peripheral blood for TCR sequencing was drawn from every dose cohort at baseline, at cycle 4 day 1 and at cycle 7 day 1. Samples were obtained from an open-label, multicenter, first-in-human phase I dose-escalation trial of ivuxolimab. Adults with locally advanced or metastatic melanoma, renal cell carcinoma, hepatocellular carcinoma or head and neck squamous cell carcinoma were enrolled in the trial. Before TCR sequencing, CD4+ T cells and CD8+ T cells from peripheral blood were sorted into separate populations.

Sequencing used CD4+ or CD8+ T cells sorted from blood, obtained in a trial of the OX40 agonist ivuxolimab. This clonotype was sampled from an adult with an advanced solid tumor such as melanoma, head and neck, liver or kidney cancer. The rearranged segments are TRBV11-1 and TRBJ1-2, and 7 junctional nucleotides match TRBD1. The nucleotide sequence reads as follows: TGTGCCAGCAGCCCAGAGGGGGCCGGTGGCTACACCTTC. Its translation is CASSPEGAGGYTF. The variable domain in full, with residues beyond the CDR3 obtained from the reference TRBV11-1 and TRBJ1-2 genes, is EAEVAQSPRYKITEKSQAVAFWCDPISGHATLYWYRQILGQGPELLVQFQDESVVDDSQLPKDRFSAERLKGVDSTLKIQPAELGDSAMYLCASSPEGAGGYTFGSGTRLTVV.